The 14 T cell receptor beta chains below come from one sample, sequenced in a study of blood T cell repertoires in COVID-19. Sequencing was performed with immunoSEQ multiplex PCR; in TCRdb, only in-frame clones are kept and a portion is missing. The sample carries 42,000 or so clones, over 75% recorded once. What was sequenced was peripheral blood. The receptor set was obtained from a man aged 35 to 55 with active or convalescent COVID-19.

About this clone itself: The germline gene is not matched at one end of the junction; a read error may be the cause. V usage is TRBV30 and J usage is TRBJ1-2; perhaps TRBD1 as D (6 bases). The germline gives CDR1 GTSNPN, CDR2 SVGIG (reference sequence). The CDR3 consists of 12 residues. CDR3 sequence (DNA): TGTGCCTGGAGTGACCAAGGACAGCGAGCGGCCTTC. Amino acids: CAWSDQGQRAAF. The complete variable domain, with remaining parts taken from reference TRBV30 and TRBJ1-2, reads SQTIHQWPATLVQPVGSPLSLECTVEGTSNPNLYWYRQAAGRGLQLLFYSVGIGQISSEVPQNLSASRPQDRQFILSSKKLLLSDSGFYLCAWSDQGQRAAFGSGTRLTVV.

The chain links TRBV6-5 to TRBJ2-2; no definite D call. Trimming took 8 bases from V and 7 from J, leaving 11 bases between them. Germline V gene lookup returns CDR1 MNHEY and CDR2 SVGAGI. There are 12 residues in the CDR3. CDR3 protein: CASGFTGGELFF. CDR3 nucleotide sequence: TGTGCCAGCGGATTCACGGGCGGGGAGCTGTTTTTT.

V usage is TRBV27 and J usage is TRBJ1-5; D perhaps matches TRBD1 (5 bases). The CDR3 sequence is 17 residues long. The V gene's germline CDR1 is MNHEY and CDR2 SMNVEV (reference sequence). V dropped 4 bases and J dropped 0 bases, with 16 bases sitting between them. DNA of the CDR3: TGTGCCAGCAGTTCCCCGGGGGGAGATTATAGCAATCAGCCCCAGCATTTT. It codes for CASSSPGGDYSNQPQHF.

This chain links TRBV6-5 with TRBJ2-1, with 12 bases aligning to TRBD2. CDR3 length: 15 amino acids. CDR1 MNHEY and CDR2 SVGAGI come from the germline V gene. V shed 4 bases, J shed 7 bases, and the junction held 5 bases outside the gene matches. CDR3 sequence: CASSLRTSGVNEQFF. For the CDR3, the DNA is TGTGCCAGCAGTTTGAGGACTAGCGGGGTTAATGAGCAGTTCTTC.

This clone showed up just once. The genes are TRBV6-5 and TRBJ2-1; possible D gene TRBD2, 5 bases. The length of the CDR3 is 15 residues. V was shortened by 0 bases and J by 9 bases, with 15 bases between the two germline ends. The germline CDR1 and CDR2 sequences are MNHEY and SVGAGI. The CDR3 loop reads CASSYSSSRGREQFF. The CDR3 DNA is TGTGCCAGCAGTTACTCGAGCTCACGGGGTCGTGAGCAGTTCTTC.

This clone showed up just a few times. The J gene is TRBJ1-1, the V gene TRBV20-1, with D possibly being TRBD1 (6 bases). The CDR3 length is 10 residues. Germline V gene sequence: CDR1 DFQATT, CDR2 SNEGSKA (reference sequence). The chain's CDR3 is CSTYREEAFF. CDR3 DNA sequence: TGCAGCACATACAGGGAGGAAGCTTTCTTT.

The chain couples TRBV5-4 to TRBJ1-2; 8 bases fit TRBD1. The CDR3 has 15 residues. J was trimmed by 7 bases and V by 0 bases; bases with no gene match: 8. Germline CDR1 reads SGHNT; CDR2 reads YYREEE (reference sequence). The CDR3: CASSLAGAGGAGYTF. The CDR3 bases are TGTGCCAGCAGCTTGGCCGGGGCAGGGGGCGCTGGCTACACCTTC.

The chain carries TRBV29-1 and TRBJ1-1, with D possibly TRBD1 on 6 matching bases. V was pared by 0 bases and J by 7 bases, with 9 bases between. The germline CDR1 and CDR2 sequences are SQVTM and ANQGSEA. This CDR3 region has 12 residues. The CDR3 spells CSVEEGANEAFF. CDR3 in DNA: TGCAGCGTTGAAGAGGGGGCGAATGAAGCTTTCTTT.

This sequence joins TRBV9 and TRBJ1-4; no clear D gene. V lost 1 base to trimming and J lost 0 bases, with 4 bases between them. Germline loops: CDR1 SGDLS, CDR2 YYNGEE. The CDR3 consists of 14 residues. In DNA form, the CDR3 reads TGTGCCAGCAGCGTAACATCAACTAATGAAAAACTGTTTTTT. Its protein is CASSVTSTNEKLFF.

This clone was observed a single time. V gene TRBV10-1 combines with J gene TRBJ2-3; TRBD2 matches 7 bases. CDR1 and CDR2 (germline): WNHNN, SYGVQD (reference sequence). The CDR3 spans 13 residues. J lost 2 bases, V lost 10 bases, and 6 bases had no gene match. Here the CDR3 DNA reads TGCGCCACCAGCGGGGAATTCACAGATACGCAGTATTTT. Its protein product is CATSGEFTDTQYF.

This clone was detected a few times. The V and J genes are TRBV7-9 and TRBJ1-1, with 9 nucleotides matching TRBD1. This CDR3 has 15 residues. The germline CDR1 and CDR2 sequences are SEHNR and FQNEAQ (reference sequence). Trimming removed 5 bases from V and 5 bases from J; junction bases left unmatched: 9. This CDR3 is CASSPGQGRRTEAFF. The CDR3 DNA reads as TGTGCCAGCAGCCCTGGACAGGGGAGGAGGACTGAAGCTTTCTTT.

This chain joins TRBV7-8 and TRBJ1-5, with 9 bases identical to TRBD1. Germline V gene data show CDR1 as SGHVS and CDR2 as FQNEAQ. The CDR3 has 14 residues. Losses at the gene ends were 5 bases for V and 5 bases for J; bases not matched to a gene: 4. CDR3 nucleotides: TGTGCCAGCAGCGGGTGGGACAGGGATCAGCCCCAGCATTTT. Amino acids: CASSGWDRDQPQHF.

This chain uses TRBV7-3 with TRBJ2-1, with 8 bases aligning to TRBD2. This CDR3 is 15 amino acids long. The germline V gene has CDR1 SGHTA and CDR2 FQGTGA. Trimming removed 2 bases from V and 7 bases from J; junction bases left unmatched: 7. CDR3 protein: CASSLDGRAGNEQFF. CDR3 sequence (DNA): TGTGCCAGCAGCTTAGACGGGAGGGCCGGGAATGAGCAGTTCTTC.

This chain joins TRBV14 and TRBJ1-2, with TRBD1 matching 11 bases. Trimming cost V 4 bases and J 8 bases; bases outside gene matches: 9. Germline assignment: CDR1 SGHDN and CDR2 FVKESK. The CDR3 loop spans 15 amino acids. The CDR3 reads CASSLRTGGAGGYTF. The CDR3 bases are TGTGCCAGCAGCCTCAGGACAGGGGGCGCGGGAGGCTACACCTTC.